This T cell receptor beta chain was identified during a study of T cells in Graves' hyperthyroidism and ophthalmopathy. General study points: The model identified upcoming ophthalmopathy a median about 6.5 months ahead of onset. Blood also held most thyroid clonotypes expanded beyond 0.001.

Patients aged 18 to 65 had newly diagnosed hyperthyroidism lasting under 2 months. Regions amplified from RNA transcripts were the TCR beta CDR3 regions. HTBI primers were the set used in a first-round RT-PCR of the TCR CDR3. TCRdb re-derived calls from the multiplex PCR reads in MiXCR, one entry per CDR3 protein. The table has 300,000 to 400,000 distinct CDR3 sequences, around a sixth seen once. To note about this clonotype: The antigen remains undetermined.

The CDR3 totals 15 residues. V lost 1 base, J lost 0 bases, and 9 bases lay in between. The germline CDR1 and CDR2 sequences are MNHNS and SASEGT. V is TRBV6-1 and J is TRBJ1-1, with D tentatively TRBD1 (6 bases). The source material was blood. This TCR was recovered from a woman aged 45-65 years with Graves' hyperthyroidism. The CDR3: CASSEGTAMNTEAFF. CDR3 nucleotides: TGTGCCAGCAGTGAAGGGACAGCAATGAACACTGAAGCTTTCTTT.